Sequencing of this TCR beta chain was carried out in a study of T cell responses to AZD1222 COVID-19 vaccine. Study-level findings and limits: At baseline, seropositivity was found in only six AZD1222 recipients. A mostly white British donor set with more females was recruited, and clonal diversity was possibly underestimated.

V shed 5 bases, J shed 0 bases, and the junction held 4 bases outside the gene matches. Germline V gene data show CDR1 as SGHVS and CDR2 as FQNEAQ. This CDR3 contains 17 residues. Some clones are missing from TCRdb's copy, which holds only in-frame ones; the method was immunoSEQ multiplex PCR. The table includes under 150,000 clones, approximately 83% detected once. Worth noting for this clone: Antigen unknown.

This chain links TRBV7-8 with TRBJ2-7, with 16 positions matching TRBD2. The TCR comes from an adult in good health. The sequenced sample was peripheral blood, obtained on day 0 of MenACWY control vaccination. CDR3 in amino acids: CASSRGLAGGNSYEQYF. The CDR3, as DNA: TGTGCCAGCAGCCGGGGACTAGCGGGGGGGAACTCCTACGAGCAGTACTTC.